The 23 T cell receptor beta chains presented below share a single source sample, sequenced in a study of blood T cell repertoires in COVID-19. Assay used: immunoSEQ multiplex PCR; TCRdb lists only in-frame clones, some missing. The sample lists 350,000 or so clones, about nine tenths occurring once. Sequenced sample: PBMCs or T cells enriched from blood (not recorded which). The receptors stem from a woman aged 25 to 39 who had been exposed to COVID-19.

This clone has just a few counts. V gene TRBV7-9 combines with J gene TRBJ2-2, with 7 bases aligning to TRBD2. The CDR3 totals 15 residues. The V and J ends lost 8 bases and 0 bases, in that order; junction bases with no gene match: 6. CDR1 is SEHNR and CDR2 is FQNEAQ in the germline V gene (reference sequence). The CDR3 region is CASQSGATNTGELFF. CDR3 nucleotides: TGTGCCAGCCAAAGCGGGGCCACGAACACCGGGGAGCTGTTTTTT.

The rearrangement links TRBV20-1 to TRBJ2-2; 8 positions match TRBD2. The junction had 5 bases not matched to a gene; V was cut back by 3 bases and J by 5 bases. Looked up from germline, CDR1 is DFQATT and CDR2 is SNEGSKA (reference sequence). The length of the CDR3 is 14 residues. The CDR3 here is CSASRLASTGELFF. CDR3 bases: TGCAGTGCTAGTAGACTAGCGTCAACCGGGGAGCTGTTTTTT.

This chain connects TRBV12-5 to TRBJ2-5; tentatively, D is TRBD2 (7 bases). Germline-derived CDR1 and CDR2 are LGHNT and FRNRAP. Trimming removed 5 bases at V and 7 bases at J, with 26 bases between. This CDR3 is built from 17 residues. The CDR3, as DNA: TGTGCTAGTGGTCCCGGGGGCGGGAGACCTACCCCCGGGACCCAGTACTTC. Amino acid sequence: CASGPGGGRPTPGTQYF.

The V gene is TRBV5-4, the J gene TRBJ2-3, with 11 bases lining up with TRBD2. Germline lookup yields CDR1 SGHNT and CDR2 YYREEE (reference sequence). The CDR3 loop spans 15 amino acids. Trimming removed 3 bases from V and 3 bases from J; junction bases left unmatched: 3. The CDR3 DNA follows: TGTGCCAGCAGCTACCGGACTAGCGGGACAGATACGCAGTATTTT. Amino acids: CASSYRTSGTDTQYF.

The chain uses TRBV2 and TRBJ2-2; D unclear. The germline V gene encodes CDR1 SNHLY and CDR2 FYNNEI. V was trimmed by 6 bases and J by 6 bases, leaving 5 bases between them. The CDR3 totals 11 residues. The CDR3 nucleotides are TGTGCCAGCAGGGAGCCCGGGGAGCTGTTTTTT. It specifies CASREPGELFF.

As DNA, the CDR3 is TGCGCCAGCAGCCCCGACAGGGGGGGGACCCAGTACTTC. Protein product: CASSPDRGGTQYF. The chain employs TRBV10-1 and TRBJ2-5, with 9 bases identical to TRBD1. The J segment lost 7 bases and the V segment lost 6 bases, leaving 6 bases of the junction unmatched. CDR1 and CDR2 from the germline V gene are WNHNN and SYGVQD (reference sequence). This CDR3 is built from 13 residues.

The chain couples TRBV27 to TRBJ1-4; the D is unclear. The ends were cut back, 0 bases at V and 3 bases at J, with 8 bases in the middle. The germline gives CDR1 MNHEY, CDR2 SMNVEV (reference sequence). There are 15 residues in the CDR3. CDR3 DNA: TGTGCCAGCAGTTTATCTGCGGTATCTAATGAAAAACTGTTTTTT. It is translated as CASSLSAVSNEKLFF.

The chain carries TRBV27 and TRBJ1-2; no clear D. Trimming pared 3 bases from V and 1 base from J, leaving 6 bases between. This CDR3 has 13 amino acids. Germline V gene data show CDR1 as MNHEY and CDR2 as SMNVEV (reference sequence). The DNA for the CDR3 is TGTGCCAGCAGTTTCGGGTTTAACTATGGCTACACCTTC. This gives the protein CASSFGFNYGYTF.

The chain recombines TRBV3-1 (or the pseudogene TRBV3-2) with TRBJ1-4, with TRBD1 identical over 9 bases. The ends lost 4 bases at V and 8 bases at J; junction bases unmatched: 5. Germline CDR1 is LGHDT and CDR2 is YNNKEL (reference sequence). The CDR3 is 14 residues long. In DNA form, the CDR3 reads TGTGCCAGCAGCCGACAGGGGGTAGGGGAAAAACTGTTTTTT. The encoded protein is CASSRQGVGEKLFF.

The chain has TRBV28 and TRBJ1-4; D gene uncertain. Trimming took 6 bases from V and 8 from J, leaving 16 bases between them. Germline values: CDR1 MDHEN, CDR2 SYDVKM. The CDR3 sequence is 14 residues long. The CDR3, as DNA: TGTGCCAGCAGAGTGGAGGAGGGCTACGAAAAACTGTTTTTT. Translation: CASRVEEGYEKLFF.

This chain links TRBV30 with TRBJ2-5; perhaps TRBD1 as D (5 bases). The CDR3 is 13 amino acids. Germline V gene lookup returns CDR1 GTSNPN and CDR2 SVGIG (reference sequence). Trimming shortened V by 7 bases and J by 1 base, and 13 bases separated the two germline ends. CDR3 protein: CASQRQSQETQYF. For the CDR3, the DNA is TGTGCCTCCCAGAGACAGAGCCAAGAGACCCAGTACTTC.

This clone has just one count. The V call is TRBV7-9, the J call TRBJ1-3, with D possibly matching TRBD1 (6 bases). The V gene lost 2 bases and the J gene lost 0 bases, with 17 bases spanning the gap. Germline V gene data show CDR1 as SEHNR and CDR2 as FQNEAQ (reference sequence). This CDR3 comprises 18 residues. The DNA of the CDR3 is TGTGCCAGCAGCTTATATGGGCCGGACAGACACTCTGGAAACACCATATATTTT. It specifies CASSLYGPDRHSGNTIYF.

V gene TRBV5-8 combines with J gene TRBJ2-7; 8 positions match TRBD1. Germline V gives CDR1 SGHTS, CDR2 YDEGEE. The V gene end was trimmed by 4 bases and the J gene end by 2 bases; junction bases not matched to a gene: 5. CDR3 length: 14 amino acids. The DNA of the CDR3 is TGTGCCAGCAGCCCCGGACAGGGTGCCTACGAGCAGTACTTC. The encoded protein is CASSPGQGAYEQYF.

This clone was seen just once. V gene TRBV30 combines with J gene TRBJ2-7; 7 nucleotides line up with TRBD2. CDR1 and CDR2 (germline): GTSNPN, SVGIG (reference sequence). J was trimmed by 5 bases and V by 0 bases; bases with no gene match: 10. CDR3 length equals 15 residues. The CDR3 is CAWSVLGGSIHEQYF. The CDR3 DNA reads TGTGCCTGGAGTGTACTGGGCGGGAGTATCCACGAGCAGTACTTC.

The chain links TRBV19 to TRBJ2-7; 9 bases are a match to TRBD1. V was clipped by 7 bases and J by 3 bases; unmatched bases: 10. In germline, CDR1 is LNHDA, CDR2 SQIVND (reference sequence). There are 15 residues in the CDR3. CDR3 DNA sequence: TGTGCCAGTAAATCGCCCGGACAGGGGAACTACGAGCAGTACTTC. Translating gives CASKSPGQGNYEQYF.

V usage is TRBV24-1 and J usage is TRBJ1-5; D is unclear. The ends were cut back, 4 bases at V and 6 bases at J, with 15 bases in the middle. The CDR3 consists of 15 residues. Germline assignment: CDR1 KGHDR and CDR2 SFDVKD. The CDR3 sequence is CATSEVGDGSQPQHF. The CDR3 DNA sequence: TGTGCCACCAGTGAAGTCGGAGATGGGAGTCAGCCCCAGCATTTT.

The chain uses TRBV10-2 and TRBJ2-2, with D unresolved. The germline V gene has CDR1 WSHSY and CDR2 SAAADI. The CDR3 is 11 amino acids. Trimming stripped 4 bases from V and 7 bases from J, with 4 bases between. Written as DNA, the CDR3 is TGCGCCAGCAGTGTAGTCGGGGAGCTGTTTTTT. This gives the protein CASSVVGELFF.

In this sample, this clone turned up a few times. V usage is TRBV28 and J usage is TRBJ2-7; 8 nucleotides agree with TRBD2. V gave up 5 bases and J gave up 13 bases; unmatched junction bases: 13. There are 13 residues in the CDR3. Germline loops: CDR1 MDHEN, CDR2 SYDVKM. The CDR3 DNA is TGTGCCAGCAGTCCCTCTCGCCAGCGGGAGTATTACTTC. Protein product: CASSPSRQREYYF.

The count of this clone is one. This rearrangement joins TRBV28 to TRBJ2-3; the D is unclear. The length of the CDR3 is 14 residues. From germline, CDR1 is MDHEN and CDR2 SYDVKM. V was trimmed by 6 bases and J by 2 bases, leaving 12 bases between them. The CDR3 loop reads CASRTWADTDTQYF. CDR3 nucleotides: TGTGCCAGCAGGACCTGGGCTGACACAGATACGCAGTATTTT.

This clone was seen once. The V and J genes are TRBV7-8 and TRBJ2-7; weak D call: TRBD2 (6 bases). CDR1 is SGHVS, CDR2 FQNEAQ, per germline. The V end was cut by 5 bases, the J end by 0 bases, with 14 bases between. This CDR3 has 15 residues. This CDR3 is CASSGRAGSSYEQYF. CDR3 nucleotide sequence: TGTGCCAGCAGCGGCCGGGCGGGGTCCTCCTACGAGCAGTACTTC.

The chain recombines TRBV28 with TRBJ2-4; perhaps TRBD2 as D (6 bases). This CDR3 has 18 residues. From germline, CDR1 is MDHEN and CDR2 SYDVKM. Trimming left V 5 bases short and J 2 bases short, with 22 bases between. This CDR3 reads CASSLLGLERGTKNIQYF. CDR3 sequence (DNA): TGTGCCAGCAGTCTGTTGGGGCTGGAACGGGGGACCAAAAACATTCAGTACTTC.

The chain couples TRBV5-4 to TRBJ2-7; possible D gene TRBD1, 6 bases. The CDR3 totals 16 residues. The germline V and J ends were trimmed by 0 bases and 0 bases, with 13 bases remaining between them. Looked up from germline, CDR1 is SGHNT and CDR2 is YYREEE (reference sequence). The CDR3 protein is CASSLAWTANSYEQYF. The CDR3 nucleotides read TGTGCCAGCAGCTTGGCCTGGACAGCGAACTCCTACGAGCAGTACTTC.

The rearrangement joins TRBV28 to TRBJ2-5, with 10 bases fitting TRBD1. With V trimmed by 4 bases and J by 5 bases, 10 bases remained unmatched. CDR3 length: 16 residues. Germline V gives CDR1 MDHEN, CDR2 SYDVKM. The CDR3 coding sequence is TGTGCCAGCAGTTCCTCCGGGACAGGGGCTCGCGAGACCCAGTACTTC. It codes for CASSSSGTGARETQYF. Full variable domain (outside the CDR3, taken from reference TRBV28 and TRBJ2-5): DVKVTQSSRYLVKRTGEKVFLECVQDMDHENMFWYRQDPGLGLRLIYFSYDVKMKEKGDIPEGYSVSREKKERFSLILESASTNQTSMYLCASSSSGTGARETQYFGPGTRLLVL.